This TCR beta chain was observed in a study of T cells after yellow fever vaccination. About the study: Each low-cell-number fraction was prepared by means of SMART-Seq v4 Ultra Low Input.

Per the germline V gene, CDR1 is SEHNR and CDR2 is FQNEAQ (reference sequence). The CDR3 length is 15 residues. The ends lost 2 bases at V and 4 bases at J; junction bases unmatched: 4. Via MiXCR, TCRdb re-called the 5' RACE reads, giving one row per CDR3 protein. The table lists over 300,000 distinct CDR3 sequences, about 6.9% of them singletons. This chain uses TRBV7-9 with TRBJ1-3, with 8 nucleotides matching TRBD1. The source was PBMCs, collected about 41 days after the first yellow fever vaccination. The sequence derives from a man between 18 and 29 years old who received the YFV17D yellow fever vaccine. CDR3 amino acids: CASSLQGAIGNTIYF. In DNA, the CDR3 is TGTGCCAGCAGCTTACAGGGGGCGATCGGAAACACCATATATTTT.